These T cell receptor beta chains were read from a single sample in a study of blood T cell repertoires in COVID-19. TCRdb keeps only in-frame clones here, not all; method: immunoSEQ multiplex PCR. The repertoire holds under 130,000 clones, with over 75% as singletons. The source material was peripheral blood. These receptors all come from a man aged 45-60 years with acute or convalescent COVID-19. Both conserved end residues are part of each CDR3. Fields, in order: J gene, V gene, CDR3 protein.

>TRBJ2-1|TRBV27
CASSSPRRGNEQFF
>TRBJ2-1|TRBV5-1
CASSPGQGRNEQFF
>TRBJ1-1|TRBV7-3
CASSLAALNTEAFF
>TRBJ2-5|TRBV11-2
CASSFTSGEYQETQYF
>TRBJ1-2|TRBV10-3
CAYRDRGSSDYGYTF
>TRBJ2-7|TRBV7-8
CASRPTSNSYEQYF
>TRBJ2-1|TRBV7-6
CASSPLWGGSYNEQFF
>TRBJ1-6|TRBV18
CASSPGGAGGNSPLHF
>TRBJ1-2|TRBV19
CASSRTKGAYGYTF
>TRBJ2-3|TRBV11-2
CASSRTATADTQYF
>TRBJ1-2|TRBV4-1
CASSQTSTVRYGYTF
>TRBJ1-2|TRBV30
CAHRGTGFFYGYTF